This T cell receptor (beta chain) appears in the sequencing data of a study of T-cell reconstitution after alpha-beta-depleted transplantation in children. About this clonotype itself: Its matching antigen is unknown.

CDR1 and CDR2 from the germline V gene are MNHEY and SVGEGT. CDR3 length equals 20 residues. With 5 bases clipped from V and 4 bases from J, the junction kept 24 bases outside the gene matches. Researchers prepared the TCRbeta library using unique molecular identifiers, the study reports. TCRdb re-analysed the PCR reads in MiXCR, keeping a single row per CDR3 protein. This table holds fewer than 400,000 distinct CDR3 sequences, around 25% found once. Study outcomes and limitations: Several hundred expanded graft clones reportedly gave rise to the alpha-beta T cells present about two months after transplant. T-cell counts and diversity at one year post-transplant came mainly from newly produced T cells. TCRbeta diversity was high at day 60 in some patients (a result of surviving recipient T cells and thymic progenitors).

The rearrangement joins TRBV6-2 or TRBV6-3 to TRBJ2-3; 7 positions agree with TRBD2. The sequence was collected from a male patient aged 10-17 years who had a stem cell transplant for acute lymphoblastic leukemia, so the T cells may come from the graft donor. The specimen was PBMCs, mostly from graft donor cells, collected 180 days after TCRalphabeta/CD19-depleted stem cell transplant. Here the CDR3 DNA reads TGTGCCAGCAGTAGGAACTTTCTCACAGAGCGGGAAGTTTTTCCAGATACGCAGTATTTT. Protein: CASSRNFLTEREVFPDTQYF.